Listed below are T cell receptor beta chains from one sample, sequenced in a study of beta chain features in type 1 diabetes. Assay: immunoSEQ multiplex PCR; the TCRdb copy retains only in-frame clones and omits some. The data show about 930,000 clones, with 15% to 20% seen just once and roughly 0.025% held by the top ten. Sequencing was carried out using naive CD4+ T cells from blood. These receptors originate from a woman between 18 and 30 years old in good health. The CDR3 runs from the conserved cysteine through the conserved F or W. Each record gives: D gene, J gene, V gene, clone size, CDR3 DNA, CDR3 protein. A D gene is named only where the DNA matches it firmly. Rows may omit the clone size; those that give it use once, few, many or a size class.

d_call: -; j_call: TRBJ1-5; v_call: TRBV5-6; clone_size: -; cdr3_nt: TGTGCCAGCAGCGCAGAGAGGGTCAATCAGCCCCAGCATTTT; cdr3_aa: CASSAERVNQPQHF
d_call: -; j_call: TRBJ2-3; v_call: TRBV4-2; clone_size: -; cdr3_nt: TGTGCCAGCAGCCAAGATACGGCGGCCCACGATACGCAGTATTTT; cdr3_aa: CASSQDTAAHDTQYF
d_call: TRBD1; j_call: TRBJ2-1; v_call: TRBV18; clone_size: few; cdr3_nt: TGTGCCAGCTCACCATTCCGGGACAGTAGGACCAATGAGCAGTTCTTC; cdr3_aa: CASSPFRDSRTNEQFF
d_call: TRBD1; j_call: TRBJ1-4; v_call: TRBV7-9; clone_size: few; cdr3_nt: TGTGCCAGCAGCAGATCCAGGGGGGGCGGAAACGAAAAACTGTTTTTT; cdr3_aa: CASSRSRGGGNEKLFF
d_call: -; j_call: TRBJ2-3; v_call: TRBV2; clone_size: -; cdr3_nt: TGTGCCAGCAGTGAGGGTTCAGATACGCAGTATTTT; cdr3_aa: CASSEGSDTQYF
d_call: -; j_call: TRBJ1-2; v_call: TRBV7-9; clone_size: few; cdr3_nt: TGTGCCAGCAGCTTAGAGACAGGCAAGGACTATGGCTACACCTTC; cdr3_aa: CASSLETGKDYGYTF
d_call: -; j_call: TRBJ2-6; v_call: TRBV10-3; clone_size: -; cdr3_nt: TGTGCCATCGCCATCTCCACGGGGGGCGCCTCTGGGGCCAACGTCCTGACTTTC; cdr3_aa: CAIAISTGGASGANVLTF
d_call: TRBD1; j_call: TRBJ2-1; v_call: TRBV7-9; clone_size: -; cdr3_nt: TGTGCCAGCAGATTCGGACAGGGGGCCCCTGAGCAGTTCTTC; cdr3_aa: CASRFGQGAPEQFF
d_call: TRBD2; j_call: TRBJ2-1; v_call: TRBV25-1; clone_size: -; cdr3_nt: TGTGCCAGCAGTGTACGGGGACTAGCGGGGTACAATGAGCAGTTCTTC; cdr3_aa: CASSVRGLAGYNEQFF
d_call: -; j_call: TRBJ2-5; v_call: TRBV6-5; clone_size: few; cdr3_nt: TGTGCCAGCAGTTACGGGACCATCCAAGAGACCCAGTACTTC; cdr3_aa: CASSYGTIQETQYF
d_call: -; j_call: TRBJ2-5; v_call: TRBV5-6; clone_size: -; cdr3_nt: TGTGCCAGCAGCTTGACAGAAGAGACCCAGTACTTC; cdr3_aa: CASSLTEETQYF
d_call: -; j_call: TRBJ2-7; v_call: TRBV20-1; clone_size: few; cdr3_nt: TGCAGTGCTAGTCTGGACGAGCAGTACTTC; cdr3_aa: CSASLDEQYF
d_call: TRBD2; j_call: TRBJ2-5; v_call: TRBV18; clone_size: -; cdr3_nt: TGTGCCAGCTCACCGGGAGGGCCGTGGAGCCAGTACTTC; cdr3_aa: CASSPGGPWSQYF
d_call: -; j_call: TRBJ1-1; v_call: TRBV29-1; clone_size: -; cdr3_nt: TGCAGCGCCCGGGGACGGATGAACACTGAAGCTTTCTTT; cdr3_aa: CSARGRMNTEAFF
d_call: TRBD1; j_call: TRBJ1-2; v_call: TRBV2; clone_size: few; cdr3_nt: TGTGCCAGCAGTGAAAGGCAGGGGGTTCTTGGAGGCTACACCTTC; cdr3_aa: CASSERQGVLGGYTF
d_call: -; j_call: TRBJ1-5; v_call: TRBV28; clone_size: few; cdr3_nt: TGTGCCAGCAGTTTAATGGGCCTAGGTCGCAATCAGCCCCAGCATTTT; cdr3_aa: CASSLMGLGRNQPQHF
d_call: -; j_call: TRBJ2-5; v_call: TRBV14; clone_size: few; cdr3_nt: TGTGCCAGCAGCCGAGGGCAGGAAGAGACCCAGTACTTC; cdr3_aa: CASSRGQEETQYF
d_call: -; j_call: TRBJ2-2; v_call: TRBV7-2; clone_size: few; cdr3_nt: TGTGCCAGCAGCTCGACGCAAGGGGCCGGGGAGCTGTTTTTT; cdr3_aa: CASSSTQGAGELFF
d_call: -; j_call: TRBJ2-7; v_call: TRBV15; clone_size: -; cdr3_nt: TGTGCCACCAGCAGAGATATTTACGAGCAGTACTTC; cdr3_aa: CATSRDIYEQYF
d_call: -; j_call: TRBJ1-1; v_call: TRBV4-2; clone_size: -; cdr3_nt: TGTGCCAGCAGCTTGTCCTCAGACACTGAAGCTTTCTTT; cdr3_aa: CASSLSSDTEAFF
d_call: TRBD2; j_call: TRBJ2-2; v_call: TRBV27; clone_size: few; cdr3_nt: TGTGCCAGCAGCCCCCTAGCGGGAGGGGTCGGCGGGGAGCTGTTTTTT; cdr3_aa: CASSPLAGGVGGELFF
d_call: TRBD1; j_call: TRBJ2-3; v_call: TRBV2; clone_size: few; cdr3_nt: TGTGCCAGCAGAGAGACAGGGGGGGATACGCAGTATTTT; cdr3_aa: CASRETGGDTQYF
d_call: -; j_call: TRBJ2-5; v_call: TRBV6-6; clone_size: few; cdr3_nt: TGTGCCAGCAGCTATTGGGAGACCCAGTACTTC; cdr3_aa: CASSYWETQYF
d_call: -; j_call: TRBJ2-6; v_call: TRBV15; clone_size: few; cdr3_nt: TGTGCCACCAGCAGAGATCTAGGTGGGGCCAACGTCCTGACTTTC; cdr3_aa: CATSRDLGGANVLTF
d_call: -; j_call: TRBJ2-7; v_call: TRBV28; clone_size: -; cdr3_nt: TGTGCCTCCTCTCCGGTGGGGGTCCACGAGCAGTACTTC; cdr3_aa: CASSPVGVHEQYF
d_call: -; j_call: TRBJ2-5; v_call: TRBV15; clone_size: few; cdr3_nt: TGTGCCACCAGCAGCGCCCAGGGTACCCAGTACTTC; cdr3_aa: CATSSAQGTQYF
d_call: TRBD1; j_call: TRBJ1-5; v_call: TRBV27; clone_size: -; cdr3_nt: TGTGCCAGCAGCCGAGGACAGGGTGAACAGCCCCAGCATTTT; cdr3_aa: CASSRGQGEQPQHF
d_call: -; j_call: TRBJ2-2; v_call: TRBV5-1; clone_size: few; cdr3_nt: TGCGCCAGCAGCCTGAGCCAGCCGAACACCGGGGAGCTGTTTTTT; cdr3_aa: CASSLSQPNTGELFF
d_call: TRBD2; j_call: TRBJ2-1; v_call: TRBV5-4; clone_size: -; cdr3_nt: TGTGCCAGCAGCTCCCGGACTAGCGGCTCCTACAATGAGCAGTTCTTC; cdr3_aa: CASSSRTSGSYNEQFF
d_call: -; j_call: TRBJ2-1; v_call: TRBV7-2; clone_size: -; cdr3_nt: TGTGCCAGCAGCTTATCTAGCGTCAATGAGCAGTTCTTC; cdr3_aa: CASSLSSVNEQFF
d_call: -; j_call: TRBJ2-5; v_call: TRBV7-2; clone_size: few; cdr3_nt: TGTGCCAGCAGCTTTACAGGCGTCCAAGAGACCCAGTACTTC; cdr3_aa: CASSFTGVQETQYF
d_call: TRBD1; j_call: TRBJ1-5; v_call: TRBV6-1; clone_size: few; cdr3_nt: TGTGCCAGCAGTGACGACAGGGGAGTCGGCAATCAGCCCCAGCATTTT; cdr3_aa: CASSDDRGVGNQPQHF
d_call: -; j_call: TRBJ2-2; v_call: TRBV6-5; clone_size: -; cdr3_nt: TGTGCCAGCAGTTACTTCCCTGTCGGGGAGCTGTTTTTT; cdr3_aa: CASSYFPVGELFF
d_call: TRBD1; j_call: TRBJ2-2; v_call: TRBV28; clone_size: few; cdr3_nt: TGTGCCAGCAGTTTGAGGCCCTGGACAGGTACCGGGGAGCTGTTTTTT; cdr3_aa: CASSLRPWTGTGELFF
d_call: -; j_call: TRBJ2-3; v_call: TRBV5-1; clone_size: few; cdr3_nt: TGCGCCAGCAGCCTAGGAGACAGGATGGGCACAGATACGCAGTATTTT; cdr3_aa: CASSLGDRMGTDTQYF
d_call: -; j_call: TRBJ1-2; v_call: TRBV7-9; clone_size: -; cdr3_nt: TGTGCCAGCAGCTTAAACGCGGCCACCGCTGGGGGCTACACCTTC; cdr3_aa: CASSLNAATAGGYTF
d_call: -; j_call: TRBJ2-5; v_call: TRBV7-9; clone_size: few; cdr3_nt: TGTGCCAGCAGCGCGTCGGGGGATACCCAGTACTTC; cdr3_aa: CASSASGDTQYF
d_call: -; j_call: TRBJ1-2; v_call: TRBV28; clone_size: -; cdr3_nt: TGTGCCAGCGCCAAAACAGCTAACTATGGCTACACCTTC; cdr3_aa: CASAKTANYGYTF
d_call: -; j_call: TRBJ2-7; v_call: TRBV15; clone_size: once; cdr3_nt: TGTGCCACCAGCACTTCCGGACGTAGCTCCTACGAGCAGTACTTC; cdr3_aa: CATSTSGRSSYEQYF
d_call: -; j_call: TRBJ2-7; v_call: TRBV5-1; clone_size: -; cdr3_nt: TGCGCCAGCAGCTTGCGTAGCGGTTACGAGCAGTACTTC; cdr3_aa: CASSLRSGYEQYF
d_call: -; j_call: TRBJ1-5; v_call: TRBV7-8; clone_size: once; cdr3_nt: TGTGCCAGCAGCCCTCGCCAAGGGCAGCCCCAGCATTTT; cdr3_aa: CASSPRQGQPQHF
d_call: -; j_call: TRBJ1-3; v_call: TRBV7-9; clone_size: few; cdr3_nt: TGTGCCAGCAGCTTCCCGGCGTCTGTCTTCTCTGGAAACACCATATATTTT; cdr3_aa: CASSFPASVFSGNTIYF
d_call: -; j_call: TRBJ1-1; v_call: TRBV29-1; clone_size: few; cdr3_nt: TGCAGCACCCGGCGGGGCGCCGGGGACACTGAAGCTTTCTTT; cdr3_aa: CSTRRGAGDTEAFF
d_call: TRBD2; j_call: TRBJ2-1; v_call: TRBV10-2; clone_size: -; cdr3_nt: TGCGCCAGCAGTGAGGTGACTAGCGGGAGTGTGCTGTTCTTC; cdr3_aa: CASSEVTSGSVLFF
d_call: -; j_call: TRBJ1-5; v_call: TRBV19; clone_size: few; cdr3_nt: TGTGCCAGTAGTATAGACGGCATAATAATACAGCCCCAGCATTTT; cdr3_aa: CASSIDGIIIQPQHF
d_call: -; j_call: TRBJ2-2; v_call: TRBV6-6; clone_size: few; cdr3_nt: TGTGCCAGCAGCCTCGGGGGTTCCGGGGAGCTGTTTTTT; cdr3_aa: CASSLGGSGELFF
d_call: TRBD2; j_call: TRBJ2-3; v_call: TRBV4-1; clone_size: -; cdr3_nt: TGCGCCAGCAGCCAAGTTCCTAGCGGGAGGGATACGCAGTATTTT; cdr3_aa: CASSQVPSGRDTQYF
d_call: -; j_call: TRBJ1-1; v_call: TRBV2; clone_size: few; cdr3_nt: TGTGCCAGCAGTAACCTGGGCACTGAAGCTTTCTTT; cdr3_aa: CASSNLGTEAFF
d_call: TRBD1; j_call: TRBJ2-7; v_call: TRBV7-2; clone_size: few; cdr3_nt: TGTGCCAGCAGCTTAGACCCACAGGGGCTCGAGCAGTACTTC; cdr3_aa: CASSLDPQGLEQYF